This T cell receptor beta chain came from a study of CD8 T cells in Susac syndrome. Study results and caveats: The TCR sequencing and HLA analysis in the study involved a relatively small number of individuals, as the study acknowledged.

Germline V CDR1 and CDR2: MDHEN, SYDVKM. Trimming removed 7 bases from V and 3 bases from J; junction bases left unmatched: 4. This CDR3 has 13 residues. TCR beta from blood CD8+ and CD4+ T cells was sequenced. TEMRA cells were FACS-enriched, unlike CD8+ and CD4+ T cells, which were negatively isolated. Reverse transcription used roughly 0.45 to 1 ug RNA and random hexamers. Across 54 Vbeta and 13 Jbeta, TCR beta CDR3 was amplified with immunoSEQ multiplex PCR. TCRdb re-derived calls from the immunoSEQ multiplex PCR reads in MiXCR, one entry per CDR3 protein. The table records roughly 120,000 distinct CDR3 sequences, roughly 92% of them present only once. About this clonotype: The antigen is unknown.

The sequencing input was CD4+ T cells from PBMCs. The chain carries TRBV28 and TRBJ2-3, with 7 bases lining up with TRBD2. The receptor was isolated from a human donor in good health. This CDR3 reads CASNSGGTDTQYF. In DNA form, the CDR3 reads TGTGCCAGCAATTCGGGGGGAACAGATACGCAGTATTTT.